The rows below give T cell receptor beta chains drawn from one sample of a study of PD-L1 blockade in urothelial cancer. Measured with immunoSEQ multiplex PCR; TCRdb has only the in-frame clones, and not every one. The data show approximately 32,000 clones, about 79% seen once. The material sequenced was PBMCs, taken around atezolizumab (anti-PD-L1) treatment. All receptors derive from a man aged 55 to 70 with urothelial cancer. CDR3s include the opening cysteine and the closing phenylalanine or tryptophan. The order of the fields is J gene, V gene, clone size, D gene, CDR3 DNA, CDR3 protein. D genes are given only for firm matches. Size tells how often a clone was seen (once, few, many) or the class of an expanded clone, and some rows leave it out.

J gene: TRBJ1-1; V gene: TRBV5-1; clone size: few; D gene: NA; CDR3 DNA: TGCGCCAGCAGACCAACGACAGGGAACACTGAAGCTTTCTTT; CDR3 protein: CASRPTTGNTEAFF
J gene: TRBJ2-1; V gene: TRBV4-3; clone size: NA; D gene: NA; CDR3 DNA: TGCGCCAGCAGCCAAGATCGCGGGCGTTACAATGAGCAGTTCTTC; CDR3 protein: CASSQDRGRYNEQFF
J gene: TRBJ2-7; V gene: TRBV6-6; clone size: NA; D gene: TRBD1; CDR3 DNA: TGTGCCAGCAGTTACCCCGGACAGGGTGGCGAGCAGTACTTC; CDR3 protein: CASSYPGQGGEQYF
J gene: TRBJ2-1; V gene: TRBV19; clone size: NA; D gene: NA; CDR3 DNA: TGTGCCAGTAGTATATCCAGCGAGAGCTACAATGAGCAGTTCTTC; CDR3 protein: CASSISSESYNEQFF
J gene: TRBJ1-3; V gene: TRBV13; clone size: NA; D gene: NA; CDR3 DNA: TGTGCCAGCAGCCCCACAGGGCGCGCAGAAGGAAACACCATATATTTT; CDR3 protein: CASSPTGRAEGNTIYF
J gene: TRBJ2-7; V gene: TRBV5-1; clone size: NA; D gene: TRBD1; CDR3 DNA: TGCGCCAGCAGCTCGACAGGGAACTCCTACGAGCAGTACTTC; CDR3 protein: CASSSTGNSYEQYF
J gene: TRBJ2-3; V gene: TRBV19; clone size: NA; D gene: TRBD2; CDR3 DNA: TGTGCCAGTAGTATAGGGGCGGGAGCCGCAGATACGCAGTATTTT; CDR3 protein: CASSIGAGAADTQYF
J gene: TRBJ2-1; V gene: TRBV11-2; clone size: NA; D gene: NA; CDR3 DNA: TGTGCCAGCAGCTTAGTGAACACCAGGTACAATGAGCAGTTCTTC; CDR3 protein: CASSLVNTRYNEQFF
J gene: TRBJ2-2; V gene: TRBV6-6; clone size: NA; D gene: NA; CDR3 DNA: TGTGCCAGCAGACCAGGACAGCAATACACCGGGGAGCTGTTTTTT; CDR3 protein: CASRPGQQYTGELFF
J gene: TRBJ2-7; V gene: TRBV6-5; clone size: NA; D gene: NA; CDR3 DNA: TGTGCCAGCAGCCGCGAAACCTACGAGCAGTACTTC; CDR3 protein: CASSRETYEQYF
J gene: TRBJ1-2; V gene: TRBV5-1; clone size: NA; D gene: NA; CDR3 DNA: TGCGCCAGCAGCTTACAGGGCTATGGCTACACCTTC; CDR3 protein: CASSLQGYGYTF
J gene: TRBJ2-3; V gene: TRBV9; clone size: NA; D gene: TRBD2; CDR3 DNA: TGTGCCAGCAGCGTATTGTCGAGCGGGGGGGCGGTCACAGATACGCAGTATTTT; CDR3 protein: CASSVLSSGGAVTDTQYF
J gene: TRBJ2-3; V gene: TRBV21-1; clone size: NA; D gene: NA; CDR3 DNA: TGTGCCAGCAGCAAAGCGGCTAGCGGGAGGTGGGATACGCAGTATTTT; CDR3 protein: CASSKAASGRWDTQYF
J gene: TRBJ2-1; V gene: TRBV5-1; clone size: NA; D gene: TRBD2; CDR3 DNA: TGCGCCAGCAGCAGCTTACACCGGGAGGGATCACGGGGTAGTGAGCAGTTCTTC; CDR3 protein: CASSSLHREGSRGSEQFF
J gene: TRBJ2-7; V gene: TRBV19; clone size: NA; D gene: NA; CDR3 DNA: TGTGCCAGTAGTACGGAACCAGGCGAGCAGTACTTC; CDR3 protein: CASSTEPGEQYF
J gene: TRBJ2-7; V gene: TRBV25-1; clone size: NA; D gene: NA; CDR3 DNA: TGTGCCAGCAGTGCTACTACGTTAACCTACGAGCAGTACTTC; CDR3 protein: CASSATTLTYEQYF
J gene: TRBJ2-3; V gene: TRBV19; clone size: NA; D gene: NA; CDR3 DNA: TGTGCCAGTAGTTCAGGGGATACGCAGTATTTT; CDR3 protein: CASSSGDTQYF
J gene: TRBJ2-7; V gene: TRBV27; clone size: NA; D gene: NA; CDR3 DNA: TGTGCCAGCAGTTCCAGGACAGATCCGGGCGAGCAGTACTTC; CDR3 protein: CASSSRTDPGEQYF
J gene: TRBJ2-1; V gene: TRBV18; clone size: NA; D gene: NA; CDR3 DNA: TGTGCCAGCTCACCTGCCAGGGATAATGAGCAGTTCTTC; CDR3 protein: CASSPARDNEQFF
J gene: TRBJ2-1; V gene: TRBV12-5; clone size: NA; D gene: TRBD1; CDR3 DNA: TGTGCTAGTGGGGGACAGGGGTGGGGGAATGAGCAGTTCTTC; CDR3 protein: CASGGQGWGNEQFF
J gene: TRBJ2-7; V gene: TRBV5-4; clone size: NA; D gene: NA; CDR3 DNA: TGTGCCAGCAGCCTCGACTCCGAGCAGTACTTC; CDR3 protein: CASSLDSEQYF
J gene: TRBJ2-1; V gene: TRBV19; clone size: medium-sized; D gene: NA; CDR3 DNA: TGTGCCAGTAGTGCGAGCGGGCCCTCCTACAATGAGCAGTTCTTC; CDR3 protein: CASSASGPSYNEQFF
J gene: TRBJ2-2; V gene: TRBV9; clone size: NA; D gene: TRBD1; CDR3 DNA: TGTGCCAGCAGGGACAGGGGGCTGGGCGACACCGGGGAGCTGTTTTTT; CDR3 protein: CASRDRGLGDTGELFF
J gene: TRBJ1-2; V gene: TRBV7-2; clone size: NA; D gene: TRBD1; CDR3 DNA: TGTGCCAGCAGCTCAATACAGGGGGCAGCAGGCTACACCTTC; CDR3 protein: CASSSIQGAAGYTF
J gene: TRBJ1-6; V gene: TRBV14; clone size: NA; D gene: NA; CDR3 DNA: TGTGCCAGCAGCCAAGATCCTCAGGTCAGGTCACCCCTCCACTTT; CDR3 protein: CASSQDPQVRSPLHF
J gene: TRBJ2-5; V gene: TRBV2; clone size: NA; D gene: TRBD2; CDR3 DNA: TGTGCCAGCAGTGCGTTAGCGGGAGTGCCCCAGTACTTC; CDR3 protein: CASSALAGVPQYF
J gene: TRBJ1-2; V gene: TRBV19; clone size: NA; D gene: TRBD1; CDR3 DNA: TGTGCCAGTAGTCTGAGGACAGGCCGAAGCTACACCTTC; CDR3 protein: CASSLRTGRSYTF
J gene: TRBJ1-5; V gene: TRBV6-1; clone size: NA; D gene: NA; CDR3 DNA: TGTGCAAGCACCCGCCATACAGGTCTCAATCAGCCCCAGCATTTT; CDR3 protein: CASTRHTGLNQPQHF
J gene: TRBJ1-1; V gene: TRBV2; clone size: NA; D gene: NA; CDR3 DNA: TGTGCCAGCAGTGATTCTCTTGTCGCTTTCTTT; CDR3 protein: CASSDSLVAFF
J gene: TRBJ2-3; V gene: TRBV25-1; clone size: NA; D gene: TRBD2; CDR3 DNA: TGTGCCAGCAGTAGCGGGGGGTCCACAGATACGCAGTATTTT; CDR3 protein: CASSSGGSTDTQYF
J gene: TRBJ2-7; V gene: TRBV6-5; clone size: few; D gene: NA; CDR3 DNA: TGTGCCAGCAGTCCGTTCCGGGACATCTACGAGCAGTACTTC; CDR3 protein: CASSPFRDIYEQYF
J gene: TRBJ1-3; V gene: TRBV5-1; clone size: once; D gene: NA; CDR3 DNA: TGCGCCAGCAGCTTGCGAGGGCGGGCATCCACGTCTGGAAACACCATATATTTT; CDR3 protein: CASSLRGRASTSGNTIYF
J gene: TRBJ1-3; V gene: TRBV4-2; clone size: NA; D gene: NA; CDR3 DNA: TGTGCCAGCAGCCAAGCTTTTCAGGGCTCTGGAAACACCATATATTTT; CDR3 protein: CASSQAFQGSGNTIYF
J gene: TRBJ1-1; V gene: TRBV5-6; clone size: once; D gene: TRBD1; CDR3 DNA: TGTGCCAGCAGCGGGGGGACAGGGACCATGAACACTGAAGCTTTCTTT; CDR3 protein: CASSGGTGTMNTEAFF
J gene: TRBJ2-5; V gene: TRBV28; clone size: few; D gene: TRBD2; CDR3 DNA: TGTGCCAGCAGTTCCCCTGAACCACGCCGGGGAGGGGAGACCCAGTACTTC; CDR3 protein: CASSSPEPRRGGETQYF
J gene: TRBJ1-1; V gene: TRBV7-2; clone size: NA; D gene: NA; CDR3 DNA: TGTGCCAGCAGCTTAGGAGGATTTGGAGGGAACACTGAAGCTTTCTTT; CDR3 protein: CASSLGGFGGNTEAFF
J gene: TRBJ2-2; V gene: TRBV9; clone size: NA; D gene: NA; CDR3 DNA: TGTGCCAGCAGCGTCCTAGCCTCCACCGGGGAGCTGTTTTTT; CDR3 protein: CASSVLASTGELFF
J gene: TRBJ2-1; V gene: TRBV30; clone size: NA; D gene: NA; CDR3 DNA: TGTGCCTGGACCCAATACAATGAGCAGTTCTTC; CDR3 protein: CAWTQYNEQFF
J gene: TRBJ2-5; V gene: TRBV14; clone size: NA; D gene: TRBD1; CDR3 DNA: TGTGCCAGCAGCCTACGACAGGGCCGGCAAGAGACCCAGTACTTC; CDR3 protein: CASSLRQGRQETQYF
J gene: TRBJ2-7; V gene: TRBV5-1; clone size: NA; D gene: NA; CDR3 DNA: TGCGCCAGCAGCTTAACCGGGACAAAAAATGGCTACGAGCAGTACTTC; CDR3 protein: CASSLTGTKNGYEQYF
J gene: TRBJ2-5; V gene: TRBV5-1; clone size: NA; D gene: TRBD1; CDR3 DNA: TGCGCCAGCAGCCCACAGGGGGCGCAGGAGACCCAGTACTTC; CDR3 protein: CASSPQGAQETQYF
J gene: TRBJ2-3; V gene: TRBV18; clone size: NA; D gene: TRBD2; CDR3 DNA: TGTGCCAGCTCACCCGGGACTAGCGGGGGCGCAGATACGCAGTATTTT; CDR3 protein: CASSPGTSGGADTQYF
J gene: TRBJ2-3; V gene: TRBV30; clone size: NA; D gene: TRBD2; CDR3 DNA: TGTGCCTGGAGCCGGGGGGGTACGCAGTATTTT; CDR3 protein: CAWSRGGTQYF
J gene: TRBJ2-5; V gene: TRBV25-1; clone size: NA; D gene: NA; CDR3 DNA: TGTGCCAGCAGTGCACGCAGTAAACAAGAGACCCAGTACTTC; CDR3 protein: CASSARSKQETQYF
J gene: TRBJ1-1; V gene: TRBV7-8; clone size: NA; D gene: NA; CDR3 DNA: TGTGCCAGCAGCTTAGCGGGAGGATCCACTGAAGCTTTCTTT; CDR3 protein: CASSLAGGSTEAFF
J gene: TRBJ1-2; V gene: TRBV28; clone size: NA; D gene: TRBD1; CDR3 DNA: TGTGCCAGCAGTTTATCGGGACAGGGGGCCTCGATCTCTGGCTACACCTTC; CDR3 protein: CASSLSGQGASISGYTF
J gene: TRBJ1-3; V gene: TRBV4-1; clone size: NA; D gene: TRBD1; CDR3 DNA: TGCGCCAGCAGCCAACTGACAGGGGAAAACACCATATATTTT; CDR3 protein: CASSQLTGENTIYF
J gene: TRBJ1-2; V gene: TRBV27; clone size: NA; D gene: TRBD1; CDR3 DNA: TGTGCCAGCAGTACGGGACAGACAGCCTATGGCTACACCTTC; CDR3 protein: CASSTGQTAYGYTF
J gene: TRBJ1-5; V gene: TRBV30; clone size: NA; D gene: NA; CDR3 DNA: TGTGCCTGGAGTCCGAGCAAGATGGGCGCTCAGCCCCAGCATTTT; CDR3 protein: CAWSPSKMGAQPQHF
J gene: TRBJ1-2; V gene: TRBV16; clone size: NA; D gene: NA; CDR3 DNA: TGTGCCAGCAGCCGACCTCGCCAGGGGATCCCTAGTGGCTACACCTTC; CDR3 protein: CASSRPRQGIPSGYTF
J gene: TRBJ1-4; V gene: TRBV19; clone size: NA; D gene: NA; CDR3 DNA: TGTGCCAGTAGTATGGAGGAGGAATGGGGTGAAAAACTGTTTTTT; CDR3 protein: CASSMEEEWGEKLFF
J gene: TRBJ1-2; V gene: TRBV5-1; clone size: NA; D gene: NA; CDR3 DNA: TGCGCCAGCAGCAAGGACAGACCTTCTAACTATGGCTACACCTTC; CDR3 protein: CASSKDRPSNYGYTF
J gene: TRBJ2-3; V gene: TRBV6-5; clone size: NA; D gene: NA; CDR3 DNA: TGTGCCAGCAGGACATATGCGAGCCGCGATACGCAGTATTTT; CDR3 protein: CASRTYASRDTQYF
J gene: TRBJ1-1; V gene: TRBV6-5; clone size: NA; D gene: NA; CDR3 DNA: TGTGCCAGCACCTACCCCGGGGGTAATACTGAAGCTTTCTTT; CDR3 protein: CASTYPGGNTEAFF
J gene: TRBJ2-7; V gene: TRBV5-1; clone size: NA; D gene: NA; CDR3 DNA: TGCGCCAGCAGCCCCGTGGCAGGGTCCTACGAGCAGTACTTC; CDR3 protein: CASSPVAGSYEQYF